The next 9 T cell receptor beta chains were all read from a single sample in a study of TIL therapy for anti-PD-1-resistant metastatic lung cancer. The immunoSEQ assay was v3. Assay: immunoSEQ multiplex PCR; the TCRdb copy retains only in-frame clones and omits some. The repertoire includes several thousand clones, more than 70% of them detected once, and roughly an eighth sits in the top ten. Regarding time point: pre-treatment sample, taken before nivolumab and TIL therapy. Pleural nodules or supraclavicular lymph nodes made up most of the excised metastases sampled. Sequencing used tumor tissue, obtained at baseline. Receptor source: a person aged 25-85 years with non-small cell lung cancer.

This chain connects TRBV18 to TRBJ2-1, with D perhaps TRBD2 (5 bases). There are 14 residues in the CDR3. The germline V gene has CDR1 KGHSH and CDR2 LQKENI. Trimming removed 3 bases at V and 7 bases at J, with 13 bases between. CDR3 coding DNA: TGTGCCAGCTCACCCATCGTGAGGGTTAATGAGCAGTTCTTC. Protein: CASSPIVRVNEQFF.

The chain links TRBV9 to TRBJ2-3; no firm D call. The germline CDR1 and CDR2 sequences are SGDLS and YYNGEE. V was trimmed by 3 bases and J by 8 bases, leaving 10 bases between them. The CDR3 extends over 12 amino acids. The CDR3 region has the DNA TGTGCCAGCAGCGGCCGAGCAGGTACGCAGTATTTT. It translates to CASSGRAGTQYF. Variable domain in full (rest from reference TRBV9 and TRBJ2-3): DSGVTQTPKHLITATGQRVTLRCSPRSGDLSVYWYQQSLDQGLQFLIQYYNGEERAKGNILERFSAQQFPDLHSELNLSSLELGDSALYFCASSGRAGTQYFGPGTRLTVL.

The V call is TRBV30, the J call TRBJ1-2; D gene ambiguous. The CDR3 sequence is 13 residues long. CDR1 and CDR2 (germline): GTSNPN, SVGIG (reference sequence). Trimming took 0 bases from V and 0 from J, leaving 5 bases between them. The CDR3 here is CAWSVEANYGYTF. In DNA form, the CDR3 reads TGTGCCTGGAGTGTGGAGGCTAACTATGGCTACACCTTC.

This rearrangement joins TRBV6-1 to TRBJ2-3, with TRBD1 matching 7 bases. CDR1 and CDR2 (germline): MNHNS, SASEGT. The CDR3 runs 18 residues. The V gene end was trimmed by 4 bases and the J gene end by 5 bases; junction bases not matched to a gene: 18. The DNA of the CDR3 is TGTGCCAGCAGTGCCGACACCTCAGGGGGTCTCCATGGAGATACGCAGTATTTT. Residues: CASSADTSGGLHGDTQYF.

V usage is TRBV7-9 and J usage is TRBJ2-3, with TRBD2 matching 15 bases. Germline CDR1 and CDR2: SEHNR and FQNEAQ (reference sequence). This CDR3 spans 18 amino acids. Losses at the gene ends were 6 bases for V and 3 bases for J; bases not matched to a gene: 10. The CDR3 DNA reads TGTGCCAGCAGACCCGGACTAGCGGGGGGGCTGGGGACAGATACGCAGTATTTT. It specifies CASRPGLAGGLGTDTQYF.

V gene TRBV18 combines with J gene TRBJ1-1, with D possibly matching TRBD1 (6 bases). V was trimmed by 1 base and J by 7 bases, leaving 16 bases between them. Germline assignment: CDR1 KGHSH and CDR2 LQKENI. The CDR3 consists of 15 residues. The CDR3, as DNA: TGTGCCAGCTCACCACGCCAGGGGCCCGGACTTGAAGCTTTCTTT. Amino acids: CASSPRQGPGLEAFF.

This chain connects TRBV5-1 to TRBJ1-1; D is ambiguous. The germline gives CDR1 SGHRS, CDR2 YFSETQ. The CDR3 extends over 15 amino acids. V lost 0 bases, J lost 4 bases, and 13 bases lay in between. CDR3 region: CASSLASIGSTEAFF. CDR3 coding DNA: TGCGCCAGCAGCTTGGCCAGTATCGGAAGCACTGAAGCTTTCTTT.

The CDR3 nucleotides read TGTGCCAGCAGCCCGGGGACTCCCAACAATGAGCAGTTCTTC. Encoded protein: CASSPGTPNNEQFF. The rearrangement joins TRBV28 to TRBJ2-1; D is perhaps TRBD2 (6 bases). Germline values: CDR1 MDHEN, CDR2 SYDVKM. V was shortened by 6 bases and J by 5 bases, with 14 bases between the two germline ends. The CDR3 is 14 amino acids.

This chain links TRBV19 with TRBJ1-5; 11 bases map to TRBD1. The CDR3 loop spans 18 amino acids. V trimming: 5 bases; J trimming: 1 base; junction bases outside the gene matches: 10. Germline CDR1 LNHDA, CDR2 SQIVND (reference sequence). CDR3 nucleotides: TGTGCCAGTAGTTGGGAACCTGGACAGGGGGCGAGCAATCAGCCCCAGCATTTT. Amino acids: CASSWEPGQGASNQPQHF.